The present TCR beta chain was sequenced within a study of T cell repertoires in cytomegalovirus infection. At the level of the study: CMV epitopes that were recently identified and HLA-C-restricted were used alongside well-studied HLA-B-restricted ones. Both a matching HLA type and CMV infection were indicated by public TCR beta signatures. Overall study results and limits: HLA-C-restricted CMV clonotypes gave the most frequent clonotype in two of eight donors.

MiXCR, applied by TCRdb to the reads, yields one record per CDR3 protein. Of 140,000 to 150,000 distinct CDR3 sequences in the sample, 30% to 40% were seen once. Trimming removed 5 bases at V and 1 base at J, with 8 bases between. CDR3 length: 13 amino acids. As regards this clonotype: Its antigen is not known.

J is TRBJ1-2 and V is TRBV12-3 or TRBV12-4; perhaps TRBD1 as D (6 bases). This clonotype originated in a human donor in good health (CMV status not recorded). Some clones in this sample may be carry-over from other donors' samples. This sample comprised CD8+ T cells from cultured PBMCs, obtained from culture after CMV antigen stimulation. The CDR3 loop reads CASSTGINYGYTF. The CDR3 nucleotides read TGTGCCAGCAGTACAGGGATTAACTATGGCTACACCTTC.